The clone carrying this T cell receptor beta chain was seen repeatedly, ten times or more. The CDR3 loop spans 13 amino acids. Germline lookup yields CDR1 DFQATT and CDR2 SNEGSKA (reference sequence). No progression to ophthalmopathy during 18 months of follow-up defined stable disease. Amplified TCR beta CDR3 regions came from RNA transcripts. HTBI primers were used for first-round RT-PCR of the TCR CDR3. TCRdb independently ran MiXCR on the multiplex PCR reads; one entry per CDR3 protein. This sample has 300,000 to 400,000 distinct CDR3 sequences, with roughly 13% found just once. This record comes from a study of T cells in Graves' hyperthyroidism and ophthalmopathy.

Sequences were obtained from blood. This receptor was taken from a young woman with Graves' hyperthyroidism. The chain uses TRBV20-1 and TRBJ2-3; 8 nucleotides match TRBD2. DNA of the CDR3: TGCGGCGGGGGGAGCCCCTCGACAGATACGCAGTATTTT. Its translation: CGGGSPSTDTQYF.